This T cell receptor beta chain was sequenced in a study of OX40 agonist ivuxolimab in advanced cancers. Some clones are missing from TCRdb's copy, which holds only in-frame ones; the method was immunoSEQ multiplex PCR. Here the sample spans roughly 65,000 clones, around nine tenths being singletons. The CDR3 has 14 residues. Trimming removed 8 bases at V and 4 bases at J, with 16 bases between. The germline gives CDR1 ENHRY, CDR2 SYGVKD. The origin of this receptor is an adult with an advanced solid tumor such as melanoma, head and neck, liver or kidney cancer. The V and J genes are TRBV10-3 and TRBJ2-3, with D tentatively TRBD2 (5 bases). Material: CD4+ or CD8+ T cells sorted from blood, obtained in a trial of the OX40 agonist ivuxolimab. CDR3 nucleotide sequence: TGTGCCATCCAGGACTTCGCCCCCGCAGATACGCAGTATTTT. Its translation is CAIQDFAPADTQYF.